These 18 T cell receptor beta chains came from one sample sequenced in a study of T cell responses to AZD1222 COVID-19 vaccine. Clones were read by immunoSEQ multiplex PCR, and TCRdb kept only the in-frame ones, dropping some. This table holds approximately 150,000 clones, about 92% found once. Here the sequenced sample was peripheral blood, taken 28 days after the second AZD1222 dose. The origin of the receptors is an adult who received the AZD1222 COVID-19 vaccine.

This sequence joins TRBV30 and TRBJ2-5; 8 bases fit TRBD2. J gave up 3 bases and V 3 bases, and 6 bases lay outside the gene matches. This CDR3 comprises 14 residues. The germline V gene has CDR1 GTSNPN and CDR2 SVGIG (reference sequence). The CDR3 DNA reads as TGTGCCTGGAGGGAACGCGGGGGGAAAGAGACCCAGTACTTC. Translated, it gives CAWRERGGKETQYF.

This CDR3 reads CASRPRGNEQFF. In nucleotides, the CDR3 is TGTGCCAGCAGACCCAGGGGTAATGAGCAGTTCTTC. The chain combines TRBV6-5 with TRBJ2-1; the D gene is possibly TRBD1 (6 bases). Trimming removed 6 bases at V and 7 bases at J, with 10 bases between. The CDR3 spans 12 residues. Germline V lookup: CDR1 MNHEY, CDR2 SVGAGI.

V usage is TRBV18 and J usage is TRBJ1-2; perhaps TRBD1 as D (5 bases). Per germline, CDR1 KGHSH and CDR2 LQKENI. CDR3 length: 14 amino acids. V was cut by 2 bases and J by 0 bases, with 7 bases left in between. This CDR3 is CASSPGGTNYGYTF. The CDR3 DNA follows: TGTGCCAGCTCACCAGGGGGGACTAACTATGGCTACACCTTC. The whole variable domain, filled in from reference TRBV18 and TRBJ1-2, reads NAGVMQNPRHLVRRRGQEARLRCSPMKGHSHVYWYRQLPEEGLKFMVYLQKENIIDESGMPKERFSAEFPKEGPSILRIQQVVRGDSAAYFCASSPGGTNYGYTFGSGTRLTVV.

J is TRBJ2-3 and V is TRBV11-3; either TRBD1 or TRBD2 may supply D (5 bases each). Between the trimmed V and J ends, which lost 5 bases and 8 bases, there was a span of 20 bases. The CDR3 runs 15 residues. Per germline, CDR1 SGHNT and CDR2 YENEEA. The chain's CDR3 is CASSNREQADGTQYF. The CDR3 DNA reads as TGTGCCAGCAGCAACCGGGAACAGGCCGATGGTACGCAGTATTTT.

The gene calls are TRBV6-6 and TRBJ2-7, with D unclear. The V end was cut by 2 bases, the J end by 1 base, with 9 bases between. Germline V CDR1 and CDR2: MNHNY, SVGAGI (reference sequence). The CDR3 has 14 residues. CDR3 nucleotides: TGTGCCAGCAGTTACGGCAGCCAGTCCTACGAGCAGTACTTC. It translates to CASSYGSQSYEQYF.

This clone appeared a single time. The genes are TRBV2 and TRBJ1-6; D not resolved. Trimming shortened V by 9 bases and J by 8 bases, and 11 bases separated the two germline ends. Germline-derived CDR1 and CDR2 are SNHLY and FYNNEI. The CDR3 extends over 12 amino acids. CDR3 region: CASRRDDSPLHF. DNA of the CDR3: TGTGCCAGTAGAAGGGATGATTCACCCCTCCACTTT.

CDR3 in amino acids: CASSYSGGGYGYTF. The DNA of the CDR3 is TGTGCCAGCAGTTACTCGGGAGGTGGCTATGGCTACACCTTC. The J gene is TRBJ1-2, the V gene TRBV6-5; D not resolved. Trimming stripped 0 bases from V and 4 bases from J, with 9 bases between. Germline V gives CDR1 MNHEY, CDR2 SVGAGI. This CDR3 has 14 residues.

The chain is built from TRBV7-8 and TRBJ1-2; a weak D match, TRBD1 (6 bases). This CDR3 is built from 14 residues. Between the trimmed V and J ends, which lost 4 bases and 1 base, there was a span of 10 bases. Germline V gives CDR1 SGHVS, CDR2 FQNEAQ. CDR3 nucleotides: TGTGCCAGCAGCTCAGGACAGAGTAACTATGGCTACACCTTC. It encodes CASSSGQSNYGYTF. Using reference TRBV7-8 and TRBJ1-2 for the parts outside the CDR3, the full variable domain is GAGVSQSPRYKVAKRGQDVALRCDPISGHVSLFWYQQALGQGPEFLTYFQNEAQLDKSGLPSDRFFAERPEGSVSTLKIQRTQQEDSAVYLCASSSGQSNYGYTFGSGTRLTVV.

The rearrangement joins TRBV27 to TRBJ1-6, with 7 bases identical to TRBD1. There are 14 residues in the CDR3. The germline V gene has CDR1 MNHEY and CDR2 SMNVEV (reference sequence). J lost 7 bases, V lost 1 base, and 1 base had no gene match. The DNA for the CDR3 is TGTGCCAGCAGTTTATACAGGGGCAATTCACCCCTCCACTTT. Translated, it gives CASSLYRGNSPLHF.

The V call is TRBV5-8, the J call TRBJ1-5; D gene uncertain. Trimming stripped 1 base from V and 5 bases from J, with 7 bases between. CDR3 length: 13 amino acids. Per germline, CDR1 SGHTS and CDR2 YDEGEE. The CDR3 region has the DNA TGTGCCAGCAGCTTGATGAGGTATCAGCCCCAGCATTTT. It specifies CASSLMRYQPQHF.

The genes are TRBV7-2 and TRBJ1-5; 8 bases map to TRBD1. The V gene end was trimmed by 1 base and the J gene end by 3 bases; junction bases not matched to a gene: 2. The CDR3 has 15 residues. Germline V lookup: CDR1 SGHTA, CDR2 FQGNSA. CDR3 in DNA: TGTGCCAGCAGCTTAGGGGACAGGTCCAATCAGCCCCAGCATTTT. Its protein is CASSLGDRSNQPQHF.

Note on this clone: The DNA is omitted, as the CDR3 cannot be located on it reliably, and the CDR3 follows TCRdb's listing. This chain links TRBV21-1 with TRBJ1-3. TRBV21-1 has pseudogene status. The CDR3 length equals 17 residues, ends included. This chain's CDR3 is CASSKNGSWGAGNTIYF.

The rearrangement joins TRBV6-5 to TRBJ1-5; weak D call: TRBD1 (5 bases). V lost 7 bases, J lost 9 bases, and 13 bases lay in between. CDR1 and CDR2 (germline): MNHEY, SVGAGI. The CDR3 sequence is 12 residues long. The CDR3 loop reads CASKRDQRPQHF. CDR3 in DNA: TGTGCCAGCAAAAGGGACCAAAGGCCCCAGCATTTT.

The chain links TRBV30 to TRBJ1-4, with TRBD1 matching over 7 bases. This CDR3 region has 15 residues. The germline V gene has CDR1 GTSNPN and CDR2 SVGIG (reference sequence). The V segment lost 4 bases and the J segment 0 bases; nucleotides outside the gene matches: 5. The CDR3 is CAWNPGTATNEKLFF. The DNA for the CDR3 is TGTGCCTGGAACCCTGGGACAGCAACTAATGAAAAACTGTTTTTT.

The table lists this clone with a count of one. V usage is TRBV19 and J usage is TRBJ2-7; 10 bases fit TRBD2. Trimming took 10 bases from V and 4 from J; bases not matched to a gene: 13. CDR1 and CDR2 (germline): LNHDA, SQIVND (reference sequence). This CDR3 region has 15 residues. CDR3 residues: CATSSGLAGVYEQYF. In DNA form, the CDR3 reads TGTGCCACCTCGTCCGGGCTAGCGGGGGTATACGAGCAGTACTTC.

The J gene is TRBJ1-2, the V gene TRBV4-1; 7 nucleotides match TRBD1. The ends lost 2 bases at V and 4 bases at J; junction bases unmatched: 7. Germline values: CDR1 MGHRA, CDR2 YSYEKL. The CDR3 totals 15 residues. CDR3: CASSQPSGQTYGYTF. Written as DNA, the CDR3 is TGCGCCAGCAGCCAACCCTCGGGACAGACCTATGGCTACACCTTC.

This rearrangement joins TRBV7-6 to TRBJ2-2, with D tentatively TRBD2 (5 bases). The germline CDR1 and CDR2 sequences are SGHVS and FNYEAQ. The V end was cut by 4 bases, the J end by 7 bases, with 13 bases between. The CDR3 spans 14 residues. As DNA, the CDR3 is TGTGCCAGCAGCTCGCGTTCGGGGTACGGGGAGCTGTTTTTT. Residues: CASSSRSGYGELFF.

This chain joins TRBV27 and TRBJ1-2, with D possibly TRBD1 on 6 matching bases. The CDR3 spans 17 residues. Germline V gene sequence: CDR1 MNHEY, CDR2 SMNVEV (reference sequence). Trimming took 0 bases from V and 0 from J, leaving 14 bases between them. CDR3 amino acids: CASSLSGGPPPNYGYTF. In nucleotides, the CDR3 is TGTGCCAGCAGTTTATCTGGGGGCCCGCCTCCTAACTATGGCTACACCTTC.